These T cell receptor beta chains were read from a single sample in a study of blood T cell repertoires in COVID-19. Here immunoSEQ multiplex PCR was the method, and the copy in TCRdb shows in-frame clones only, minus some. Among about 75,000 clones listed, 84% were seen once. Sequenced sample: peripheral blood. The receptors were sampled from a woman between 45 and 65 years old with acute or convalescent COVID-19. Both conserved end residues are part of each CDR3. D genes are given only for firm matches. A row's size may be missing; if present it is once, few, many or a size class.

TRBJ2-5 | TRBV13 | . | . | TGTGCCAGCAGCTTAGGGGGACACCCCCAAGAGACCCAGTACTTC | CASSLGGHPQETQYF
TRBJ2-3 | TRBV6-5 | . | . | TGTGCCAGCAGTTACTCGCCGTTGGCTACGCAGTATTTT | CASSYSPLATQYF
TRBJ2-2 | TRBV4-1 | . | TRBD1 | TGCGCCAGCAGCCAAGGTTCGGGACAGGGTCCCACCGGGGAGCTGTTTTTT | CASSQGSGQGPTGELFF
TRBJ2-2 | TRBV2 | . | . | TGTGCCAGCAGGGAGACTACTACACCCGGGGAGCTGTTTTTT | CASRETTTPGELFF
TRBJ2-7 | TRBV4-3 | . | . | TGCGCCAGCAGCCAAGACCCCGGGAACCACTACGAGCAGTACTTC | CASSQDPGNHYEQYF
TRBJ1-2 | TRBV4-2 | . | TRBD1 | TGTGCCAGCAGCCACGTGACAGGGGGCGACTATGGCTACACCTTC | CASSHVTGGDYGYTF
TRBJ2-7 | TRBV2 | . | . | TGTGCCAGCAGTGACCGGGGGACGGCTTATGGGCAGTACTTC | CASSDRGTAYGQYF
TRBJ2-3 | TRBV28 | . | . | TGTGCCAGCAGTTTGTCCTCAGATACGCAGTATTTT | CASSLSSDTQYF
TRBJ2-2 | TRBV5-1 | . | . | TGCGCCAGCAACCGGGACTCCGCGAACACCGGGGAGCTGTTTTTT | CASNRDSANTGELFF
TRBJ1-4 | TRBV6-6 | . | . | TGTGCCAGCAGTTACGGGGGGGTGGATGAAAAACTGTTTTTT | CASSYGGVDEKLFF
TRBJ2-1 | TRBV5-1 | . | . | TGCGCCAGCACAGCGGGGGACAGGGTTATCAATGAGCAGTTCTTC | CASTAGDRVINEQFF
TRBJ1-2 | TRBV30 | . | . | TGTGCCTGGAGTGTACTGGCTGGGAGGAGGGAGGATGGCTACACCTTC | CAWSVLAGRREDGYTF
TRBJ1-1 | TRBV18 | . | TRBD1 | TGTGCCAGCTCACGAACCGACAGGGGGGATGAAGCTTTCTTT | CASSRTDRGDEAFF
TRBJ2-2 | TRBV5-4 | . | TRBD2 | TGTGCCAGCAGCTCCCAAGGACTAGCGGAAACAGGGGAGCTGTTTTTT | CASSSQGLAETGELFF
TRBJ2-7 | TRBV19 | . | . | TGTGCCAGTAGTCCATTGGTGGGGGCTCGGGAGCAGTACTTC | CASSPLVGAREQYF
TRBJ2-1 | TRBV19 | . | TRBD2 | TGTGCCAGTTCCTCTAGCGGGGGGGGGAATGAGCAGTTCTTC | CASSSSGGGNEQFF
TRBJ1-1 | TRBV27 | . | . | TGTGCCAGCAGCGCAGGGGCCCGGAGGAACACTGAAGCTTTCTTT | CASSAGARRNTEAFF
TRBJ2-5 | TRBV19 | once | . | TGTGCCAGTAGTTTTCGGAGGGAAGAGACCCAGTACTTC | CASSFRREETQYF
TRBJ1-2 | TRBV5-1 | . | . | TGCGCCAGCAGCTTGGCAGGTGACTATGGCTACACCTTC | CASSLAGDYGYTF
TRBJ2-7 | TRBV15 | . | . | TGTGCCACCAGCAGAGGGACTCTAGGGTACGAGCAGTACTTC | CATSRGTLGYEQYF
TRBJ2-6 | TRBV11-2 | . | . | TGTGCCAGCAGCTTGTCTGCTCCCGGGGAAACTGGGGCCAACGTCCTGACTTTC | CASSLSAPGETGANVLTF
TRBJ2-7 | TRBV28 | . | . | TGTGCCAGCAGTTTACCGGGGGGCGGCTGGTACGAGCAGTACTTC | CASSLPGGGWYEQYF
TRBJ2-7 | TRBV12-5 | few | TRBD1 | TGTGCTAGTGCCCTAGACAGGGGATACGAGCAGTACTTC | CASALDRGYEQYF
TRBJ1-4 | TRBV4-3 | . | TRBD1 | TGCGCCAGCAGCCAAGACGGGGGACAGCCTGAAAAACTGTTTTTT | CASSQDGGQPEKLFF
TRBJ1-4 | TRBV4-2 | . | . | TGTGCCAGCAGCCAAGAAGCGGATACTGGGTTATATGAAAAACTGTTTTTT | CASSQEADTGLYEKLFF
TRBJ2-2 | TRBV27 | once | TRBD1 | TGTGCCAGCAGTTTATTACGCCGACCGGGACAGGCACACACCGGGGAGCTGTTTTTT | CASSLLRRPGQAHTGELFF
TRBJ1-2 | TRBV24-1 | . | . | TGTGCCACCAGTGATTTGCCCACCCCCGGCCCGGGGGGAAACTATGGCTACACCTTC | CATSDLPTPGPGGNYGYTF
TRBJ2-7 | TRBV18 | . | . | TGTGCCAGCTCACCAGGGGCAGGGAGGACCGAGCAGTACTTC | CASSPGAGRTEQYF
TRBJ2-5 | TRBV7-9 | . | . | TGTGCCAGCAGCTTAGGTGAGGCCGACGGGGAGACCCAGTACTTC | CASSLGEADGETQYF
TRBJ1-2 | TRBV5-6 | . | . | TGTGCCAGCAGCTTGCTCCGGGGGAGTATCTGGGGCTACACCTTC | CASSLLRGSIWGYTF
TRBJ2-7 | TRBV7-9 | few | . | TGTGCCAGCAGCACCCAGGGCTACGAGCAGTACTTC | CASSTQGYEQYF
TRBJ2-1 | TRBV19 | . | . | TGTGCCAGTAGTATCCCTTACAATGAGCAGTTCTTC | CASSIPYNEQFF
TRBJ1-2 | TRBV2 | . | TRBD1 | TGTGCCAGTGACGGCGCGGACAGGGGGGTCTATGGCTACACCTTC | CASDGADRGVYGYTF
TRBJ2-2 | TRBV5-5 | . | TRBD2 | TGTGCCAGCAGCTTGTGGGTGTCCCTAGCGGGAGGGACCGGGGAGCTGTTTTTT | CASSLWVSLAGGTGELFF
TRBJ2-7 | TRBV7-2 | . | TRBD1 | TGTGCCAGCAGCTTAGGGCGGGACAGGGGGAGGTACGAGCAGTACTTC | CASSLGRDRGRYEQYF
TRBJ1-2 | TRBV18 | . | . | TGTGCCAGCTCCCGGGAACAGGGTTCAAACTATGGCTACACCTTC | CASSREQGSNYGYTF
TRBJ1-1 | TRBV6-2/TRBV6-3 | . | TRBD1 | TGTGCCAGCAGTGCACAGGGGGCCCCTGAAGCTTTCTTT | CASSAQGAPEAFF
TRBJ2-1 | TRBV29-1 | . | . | TGCAGCGCTCACTCACTACGGGAAAGCTCCTACAATGAGCAGTTCTTC | CSAHSLRESSYNEQFF
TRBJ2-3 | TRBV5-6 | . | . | TGTGCCAGCAGCTTGGACACCGTCAGGAGCACAGATACGCAGTATTTT | CASSLDTVRSTDTQYF
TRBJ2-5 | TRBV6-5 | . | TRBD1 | TGTGCCAGCAGTTACGAGACAGGGGACGGGGAGACCCAGTACTTC | CASSYETGDGETQYF
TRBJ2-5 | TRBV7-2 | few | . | TGTGCCAGCAGCTTGGGAGGGGGGCCCCAAGAGACCCAGTACTTC | CASSLGGGPQETQYF
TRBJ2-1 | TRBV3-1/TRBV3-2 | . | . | TGTGCCAGCAGCCAGCGGTCGGGGTTCTACAATGAGCAGTTCTTC | CASSQRSGFYNEQFF
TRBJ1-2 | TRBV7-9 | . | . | TGTGCCAGCAGCTTAAAACAAATCTATGGCTACACCTTC | CASSLKQIYGYTF
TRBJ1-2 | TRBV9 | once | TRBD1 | TGTGCCAGCAGCGTATTAGACGGACAGGGGTATGGCTACACCTTC | CASSVLDGQGYGYTF
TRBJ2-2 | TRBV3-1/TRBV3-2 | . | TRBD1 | TGTGCCAGCAGCCTAAAGGCAGGGGGCTTGAACACCGGGGAGCTGTTTTTT | CASSLKAGGLNTGELFF
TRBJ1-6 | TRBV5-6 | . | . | TGTGCCAGTTTTAGAGCCGGGGAGACGATCGATTCACCCCTCCACTTT | CASFRAGETIDSPLHF
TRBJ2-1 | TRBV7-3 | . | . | TGTGCCAGCAGCTTAGGGCCATTAGCCTACAATGAGCAGTTCTTC | CASSLGPLAYNEQFF
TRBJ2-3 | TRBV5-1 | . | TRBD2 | TGCGCCAGCAGCTTGAAGACTAGCGGGGGGCCACCCACAAACACAGATACGCAGTATTTT | CASSLKTSGGPPTNTDTQYF
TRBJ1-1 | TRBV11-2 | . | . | TGTGCCAGCACCGCCCCAGGGAGGAGGACGGAAGCTTTCTTT | CASTAPGRRTEAFF
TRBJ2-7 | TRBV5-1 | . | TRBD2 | TGCGCCAGCAGCCAGACTAGCCTCTACGAGCAGTACTTC | CASSQTSLYEQYF
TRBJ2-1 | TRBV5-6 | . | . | TGTGCCAGCAGCTTACTCGGGGTTGATGAGCAGTTCTTC | CASSLLGVDEQFF